A selection of T cell receptor beta chains follows, all from one sample in a study of brain T cells in children with intractable seizures. The data were produced by immunoSEQ multiplex PCR, yet TCRdb's version contains in-frame clones alone and is incomplete. Found here are about 80,000 clones, about 90% of them singletons; the top ten hold around 22%. The sample here was peripheral blood, taken at surgery. These TCRs come from a girl aged 2 to 10 with Rasmussen encephalitis and intractable seizures. Each CDR3 is given with its conserved first and last residue. D genes are given only for firm matches. Clone size appears in some rows only: once, few, many, or a class for an expanded clone.

abundance: -
d_gene: -
j_gene: TRBJ2-3
v_gene: TRBV6-5
CDR3nt: TGTGCCAGCAGCAGAAGACAGTTAACAGATACGCAGTATTTT
CDR3aa: CASSRRQLTDTQYF

abundance: -
d_gene: TRBD2
j_gene: TRBJ2-1
v_gene: TRBV4-2
CDR3nt: TGTGCCAGCAGCCAAGGGAGCGGGGTCTCCTACAATGAGCAGTTCTTC
CDR3aa: CASSQGSGVSYNEQFF

abundance: -
d_gene: -
j_gene: TRBJ2-5
v_gene: TRBV6-1
CDR3nt: TGTGCCAGCAGTGAGTCGGCCGAACAAGAGACCCAGTACTTC
CDR3aa: CASSESAEQETQYF

abundance: once
d_gene: TRBD1
j_gene: TRBJ1-6
v_gene: TRBV6-5
CDR3nt: TGTGCCAGCAGGGGGGACAGGGTACAATATTCACCCCTCCACTTT
CDR3aa: CASRGDRVQYSPLHF

abundance: -
d_gene: -
j_gene: TRBJ1-6
v_gene: TRBV2
CDR3nt: TGTGCCAGCAGTGACAGGCCTCCCCGACCCCTCCACTTT
CDR3aa: CASSDRPPRPLHF

abundance: -
d_gene: -
j_gene: TRBJ1-4
v_gene: TRBV18
CDR3nt: TGTGCCAGCTCACTTGGGGGTAATGAAAAACTGTTTTTT
CDR3aa: CASSLGGNEKLFF

abundance: -
d_gene: -
j_gene: TRBJ2-5
v_gene: TRBV28
CDR3nt: TGTGCCAGCAGTTTATGGAGTTCGGAGACCCAGTACTTC
CDR3aa: CASSLWSSETQYF

abundance: -
d_gene: TRBD1
j_gene: TRBJ2-2
v_gene: TRBV4-1
CDR3nt: TGCGCCAGCAGCCAAGGGGGACAGGGAAGGACCGGGGAGCTGTTTTTT
CDR3aa: CASSQGGQGRTGELFF

abundance: -
d_gene: -
j_gene: TRBJ2-2
v_gene: TRBV28
CDR3nt: TGTGCCAGCAGTTTTATCGGTCTCCGCGGGGAGCTGTTTTTT
CDR3aa: CASSFIGLRGELFF

abundance: few
d_gene: -
j_gene: TRBJ2-3
v_gene: TRBV11-2
CDR3nt: TGTGCCAGCAGCTCTGGAGGCTTAAATACGCAGTATTTT
CDR3aa: CASSSGGLNTQYF

abundance: -
d_gene: -
j_gene: TRBJ2-7
v_gene: TRBV7-2
CDR3nt: TGTGCCAGCAGCCCCCCGGGGCAGGGAGTATCCGAGCAGTACTTC
CDR3aa: CASSPPGQGVSEQYF

abundance: -
d_gene: TRBD1
j_gene: TRBJ1-1
v_gene: TRBV11-2
CDR3nt: TGTGCCAGCAGCTTCAAACAGGGGGTGACTGAAGCTTTCTTT
CDR3aa: CASSFKQGVTEAFF

abundance: -
d_gene: -
j_gene: TRBJ2-7
v_gene: TRBV5-1
CDR3nt: TGCGCCAGCAGCTTGGGGCAGGGGTACTCCTACGAGCAGTACTTC
CDR3aa: CASSLGQGYSYEQYF

abundance: -
d_gene: TRBD2
j_gene: TRBJ2-1
v_gene: TRBV6-4
CDR3nt: TGTGCCAGCAGTTCTAGCGGGGGGATAAGCTCCTACAATGAGCAGTTCTTC
CDR3aa: CASSSSGGISSYNEQFF

abundance: once
d_gene: -
j_gene: TRBJ2-7
v_gene: TRBV14
CDR3nt: TGTGCCAGCAGCCCGTTCCATCTAGGGAAGATCTACGAGCAGTACTTC
CDR3aa: CASSPFHLGKIYEQYF

abundance: -
d_gene: -
j_gene: TRBJ2-1
v_gene: TRBV27
CDR3nt: TGTGCCAGCAGTTTATCGGGGCGAAACGAGCAGTTCTTC
CDR3aa: CASSLSGRNEQFF

abundance: -
d_gene: TRBD2
j_gene: TRBJ2-3
v_gene: TRBV5-1
CDR3nt: TGCGCCAGCAGCTTGGCTTTAGCGGGAGGAGGTACGCAGTATTTT
CDR3aa: CASSLALAGGGTQYF

abundance: -
d_gene: -
j_gene: TRBJ1-1
v_gene: TRBV21-1
CDR3nt: TGTGCCAGCAGCAACAGTAATCTCAGGGGTACTGAAGCTTTCTTT
CDR3aa: CASSNSNLRGTEAFF

abundance: -
d_gene: -
j_gene: TRBJ2-5
v_gene: TRBV7-6
CDR3nt: TGTGCCAGCAGCTTAGGTGGGGGCTTTCAAGAGACCCAGTACTTC
CDR3aa: CASSLGGGFQETQYF

abundance: -
d_gene: TRBD1
j_gene: TRBJ2-2
v_gene: TRBV30
CDR3nt: TGTGCCTGGAGTGTACAGGGGGCCCGAGACCGGGAGCTGTTTTTT
CDR3aa: CAWSVQGARDRELFF

abundance: -
d_gene: -
j_gene: TRBJ1-2
v_gene: TRBV12-5
CDR3nt: TGTGCTAGTGGTTTATCGGGGCTGGGCTATGGCTACACCTTC
CDR3aa: CASGLSGLGYGYTF

abundance: -
d_gene: -
j_gene: TRBJ2-7
v_gene: TRBV15
CDR3nt: TGTGCCACCCAAACAGGGAGGGGAGAGCAGTACTTC
CDR3aa: CATQTGRGEQYF

abundance: -
d_gene: -
j_gene: TRBJ2-1
v_gene: TRBV11-1
CDR3nt: TGTGCCAGCAGCTTTTCCGCGAGTGAGCAGTTCTTC
CDR3aa: CASSFSASEQFF

abundance: -
d_gene: -
j_gene: TRBJ1-3
v_gene: TRBV10-3
CDR3nt: TGTGCCATCAGTGAGAGAGGAAACACCATATATTTT
CDR3aa: CAISERGNTIYF

abundance: -
d_gene: -
j_gene: TRBJ1-2
v_gene: TRBV29-1
CDR3nt: TGCAGCGTTGTTAGGGAATCCTCTAGCGGCTACACCTTC
CDR3aa: CSVVRESSSGYTF

abundance: -
d_gene: -
j_gene: TRBJ1-6
v_gene: TRBV2
CDR3nt: TGTGCCAGCAGTGAAACATCCAGGGTGAATTCACCCCTCCACTTT
CDR3aa: CASSETSRVNSPLHF

abundance: -
d_gene: -
j_gene: TRBJ2-1
v_gene: TRBV29-1
CDR3nt: TGCAGCGTTGAAGAGTACGAGACAGGTTCCAACAATGAGCAGTTCTTC
CDR3aa: CSVEEYETGSNNEQFF

abundance: -
d_gene: -
j_gene: TRBJ1-3
v_gene: TRBV9
CDR3nt: TGTGCCAGCAGCGTATGGGGGAAGGAAACCGGAAACACCATATATTTT
CDR3aa: CASSVWGKETGNTIYF

abundance: -
d_gene: -
j_gene: TRBJ2-7
v_gene: TRBV18
CDR3nt: TGTGCCAGCTCACCATACCAGGGCGAGCAGTACTTC
CDR3aa: CASSPYQGEQYF

abundance: -
d_gene: TRBD1
j_gene: TRBJ1-4
v_gene: TRBV9
CDR3nt: TGTGCCAGCAGCGTAGGACAGGGGGAAAAACTGTTTTTT
CDR3aa: CASSVGQGEKLFF

abundance: -
d_gene: -
j_gene: TRBJ1-2
v_gene: TRBV7-2
CDR3nt: TGTGCCAGCAGCCCAAGACAGGCTGTAACCTTC
CDR3aa: CASSPRQAVTF

abundance: -
d_gene: -
j_gene: TRBJ2-1
v_gene: TRBV30
CDR3nt: TGTGCCTGGAGGAGAGACAGCAATGAGCAGTTCTTC
CDR3aa: CAWRRDSNEQFF

abundance: -
d_gene: TRBD1
j_gene: TRBJ1-1
v_gene: TRBV27
CDR3nt: TGTGCCAGCAGTACCCCGGGACAGGGTAACACTGAAGCTTTCTTT
CDR3aa: CASSTPGQGNTEAFF

abundance: -
d_gene: -
j_gene: TRBJ1-5
v_gene: TRBV12-5
CDR3nt: TGTGCTAGTGGTTTGGACGGACTGGGCAATCAGCCCCAGCATTTT
CDR3aa: CASGLDGLGNQPQHF

abundance: -
d_gene: -
j_gene: TRBJ2-7
v_gene: TRBV4-1
CDR3nt: TGCGCCAGCAGCCAAGAGGTAACCTACGAGCAGTACTTC
CDR3aa: CASSQEVTYEQYF